This section outlines one T cell receptor (beta chain) sequence together with its context. Germline CDR1 is SGHTA and CDR2 is FQGNSA. V lost 6 bases, J lost 1 base, and 12 bases stayed unmatched. The CDR3 consists of 18 residues. These data belong to a study of blood T cell repertoires in COVID-19. Profiling relied on immunoSEQ multiplex PCR, and the TCRdb table lists in-frame clones only, not all of them. The sample carries some 130,000 clones, 75% to 90% recorded once. Participants were aged about 18 to 90 years, lived in 24 US areas, and enrolled virtually. Sequences were obtained from PBMCs or T cells enriched from blood (not recorded which). The genes are TRBV7-2 and TRBJ2-2, with 9 bases that match TRBD2. This TCR was recovered from a woman aged 45-59 years who had recovered from COVID-19. The CDR3 loop reads CASRSLGHSGGNTGELFF. The CDR3 DNA is TGTGCCAGCAGATCCTTAGGACATAGCGGGGGGAACACCGGGGAGCTGTTTTTT.